Listed below are T cell receptor beta chains from one sample, sequenced in a study of blood T cell repertoires in COVID-19. The repertoire was sequenced with immunoSEQ multiplex PCR; TCRdb's copy has only in-frame clones and lacks some. The table shows 60,000 to 70,000 clones, with roughly 85% occurring only once. Sequences were obtained from peripheral blood. These receptors all come from a human donor in a cohort sampled during active COVID-19. CDR3s leave out the opening cysteine and the closing phenylalanine or tryptophan. Fields, in order: V gene, D gene, CDR3 protein. The D gene is left open where the match is weak.

V gene: TRBV10-3; D gene: NA; CDR3 protein: AISETGRSNQPQH
V gene: TRBV5-4; D gene: TRBD2; CDR3 protein: ASSDLAGADEQF
V gene: TRBV7-2; D gene: TRBD1; CDR3 protein: ASSVGQGNTEAF
V gene: TRBV6-5; D gene: NA; CDR3 protein: ASSLGRNYEQY
V gene: TRBV6-5; D gene: NA; CDR3 protein: ASSYSWQDTYEQY
V gene: TRBV2; D gene: TRBD2; CDR3 protein: ASSPDAGGMH
V gene: TRBV15; D gene: TRBD2; CDR3 protein: ATSKLAGGSYEQY
V gene: TRBV2; D gene: TRBD1; CDR3 protein: ASRLGQGAPTEAF
V gene: TRBV18; D gene: TRBD1; CDR3 protein: ASSPPTGGTDTQY
V gene: TRBV12-1; D gene: NA; CDR3 protein: ASSQLAEETQY
V gene: TRBV4-3; D gene: TRBD1; CDR3 protein: ASSQTRDRGLSYT
V gene: TRBV7-2; D gene: TRBD1; CDR3 protein: ASSSTGTGNSPLH
V gene: TRBV12-2; D gene: NA; CDR3 protein: ASRLGGGARRDRGQPQH